In its sample, the clone carrying this TCR beta chain was seen a few times. This record belongs to a study of early T cells in non-severe SARS-CoV-2 infection. Unique molecular identifier tags were affixed to discrete cDNA molecules. A single record per CDR3 protein comes from TCRdb applying MiXCR to the 5' RACE reads. Among some 66,000 distinct CDR3 sequences listed, approximately 13% were seen once. Between the trimmed V and J ends, which lost 7 bases and 3 bases, there was a span of 10 bases. The CDR3 is 12 amino acids. Germline loops: CDR1 MDHEN, CDR2 SYDVKM. The TCR sequence derives from an adult who was a healthcare worker with PCR-confirmed SARS-CoV-2 infection or an uninfected control (not recorded which). Sequencing input: whole blood. The V call is TRBV28, the J call TRBJ2-7; D possibly corresponds to TRBD1 (6 bases). The CDR3 region has the DNA TGTGCCAGCAACCTAGGGGGCTACGAGCAGTACTTC. Translation gives CASNLGGYEQYF.